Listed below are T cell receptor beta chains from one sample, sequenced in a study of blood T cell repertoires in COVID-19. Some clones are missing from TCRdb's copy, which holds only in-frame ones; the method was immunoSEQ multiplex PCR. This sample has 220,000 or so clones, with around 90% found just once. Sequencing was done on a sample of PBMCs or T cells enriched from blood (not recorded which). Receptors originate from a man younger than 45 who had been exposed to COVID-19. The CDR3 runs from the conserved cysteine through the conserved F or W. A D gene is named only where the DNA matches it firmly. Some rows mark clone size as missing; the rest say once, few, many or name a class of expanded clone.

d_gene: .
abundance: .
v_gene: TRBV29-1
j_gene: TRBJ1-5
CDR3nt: TGCAGCGTTGCGGGGGGGGCTGGTCAGCCCCAGCATTTT
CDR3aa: CSVAGGAGQPQHF

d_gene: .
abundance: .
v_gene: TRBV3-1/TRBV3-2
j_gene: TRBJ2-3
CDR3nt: TGTGCCAGCAGCCAAGGGATGCAGGAGGCAGATACGCAGTATTTT
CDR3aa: CASSQGMQEADTQYF

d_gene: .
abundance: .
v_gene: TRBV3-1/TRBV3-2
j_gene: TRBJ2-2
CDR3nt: TGTGCCAGCAGATCCAGGGGCACCGGGGAGCTGTTTTTT
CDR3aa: CASRSRGTGELFF

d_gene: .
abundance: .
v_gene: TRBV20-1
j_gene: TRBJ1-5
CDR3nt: TGCAGTGCTAGTCGGGGGATTAGCAATCAGCCCCAGCATTTT
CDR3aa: CSASRGISNQPQHF

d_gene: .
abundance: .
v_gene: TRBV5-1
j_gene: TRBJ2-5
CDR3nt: TGCGCCAGCAGCTGGGGGGAAGAGACCCAGTACTTC
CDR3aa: CASSWGEETQYF

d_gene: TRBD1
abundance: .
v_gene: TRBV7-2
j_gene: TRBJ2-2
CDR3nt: TGTGCCAGCAGCCTTAACCGGGACAGGGTTGATGCCGGGGAGCTGTTTTTT
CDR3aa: CASSLNRDRVDAGELFF

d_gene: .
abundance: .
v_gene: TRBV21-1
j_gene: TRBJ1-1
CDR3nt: TGTGCCAGCAGCACGACCGGGACAGGGTGGACTGAAGCTTTCTTT
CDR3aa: CASSTTGTGWTEAFF

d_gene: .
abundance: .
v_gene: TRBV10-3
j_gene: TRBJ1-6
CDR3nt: TGTGCCATCAGTGGGATGCAGGATAATTCACCCCTCCACTTT
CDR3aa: CAISGMQDNSPLHF

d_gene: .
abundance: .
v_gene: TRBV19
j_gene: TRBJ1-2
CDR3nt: TGTGCCACCAGGCATAACTATGGCTACACCTTC
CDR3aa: CATRHNYGYTF

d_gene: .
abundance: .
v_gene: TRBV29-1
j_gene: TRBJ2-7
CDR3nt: TGCAGCGTAATTGGGAGCTACGAGCAGTACTTC
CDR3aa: CSVIGSYEQYF

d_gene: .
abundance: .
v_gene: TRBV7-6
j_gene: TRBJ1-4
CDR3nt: TGTGCCAGCAGCGAACAGGGTGAAAAACTGTTTTTT
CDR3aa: CASSEQGEKLFF

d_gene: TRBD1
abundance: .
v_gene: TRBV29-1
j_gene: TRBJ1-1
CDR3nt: TGCAGCGTTATGGGACAGGGGGCAAGAGCTTTCTTT
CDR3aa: CSVMGQGARAFF

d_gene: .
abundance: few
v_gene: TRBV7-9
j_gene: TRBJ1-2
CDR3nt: TGTGCCAGCAGCTTCGGGAGCCTCCGTAACTATGGCTACACCTTC
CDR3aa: CASSFGSLRNYGYTF

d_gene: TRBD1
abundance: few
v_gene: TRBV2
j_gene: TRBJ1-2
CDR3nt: TGTGCCAGCAGCGGGACAGAAACCACCAACTATGGCTACACCTTC
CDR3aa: CASSGTETTNYGYTF

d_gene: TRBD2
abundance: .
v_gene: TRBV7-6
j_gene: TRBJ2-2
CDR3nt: TGTGCCAGCAGCCTAGCGGGAGTGACCGGGGAGCTGTTTTTT
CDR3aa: CASSLAGVTGELFF

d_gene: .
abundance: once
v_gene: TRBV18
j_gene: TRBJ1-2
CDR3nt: TGTGCCAGCTCCCAGAGTGGGTCGGAGTATGGCTACACCTTC
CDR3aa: CASSQSGSEYGYTF

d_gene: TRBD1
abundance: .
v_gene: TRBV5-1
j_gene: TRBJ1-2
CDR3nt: TGCGCCAGCAGCCCGAGGGACAGGGACGGCAACTATGGCTACACCTTC
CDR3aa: CASSPRDRDGNYGYTF

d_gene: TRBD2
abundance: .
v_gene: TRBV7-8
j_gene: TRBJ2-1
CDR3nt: TGTGCCAGCAGCCCCCTAGCGGGGGGTAACAATGAGCAGTTCTTC
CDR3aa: CASSPLAGGNNEQFF

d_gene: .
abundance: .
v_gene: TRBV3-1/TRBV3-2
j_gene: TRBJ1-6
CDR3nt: TGTGCCAGCAGCCCGGGGGGGACGGATAATTCACCCCTCCACTTT
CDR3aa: CASSPGGTDNSPLHF

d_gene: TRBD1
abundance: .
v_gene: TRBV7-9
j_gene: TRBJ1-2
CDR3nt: TGTGCCAGCAGCCCGGTGGGCGGACAGGGGGGATATGGCTACACCTTC
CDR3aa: CASSPVGGQGGYGYTF

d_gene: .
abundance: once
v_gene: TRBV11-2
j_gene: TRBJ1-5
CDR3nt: TGTGCCAGCAGCTTAGGAGGACACATAAGCAATCAGCCCCAGCATTTT
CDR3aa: CASSLGGHISNQPQHF

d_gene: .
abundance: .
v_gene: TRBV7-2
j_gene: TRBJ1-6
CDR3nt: TGTGCCAGCAGGGGCACAAGCTATAATTCACCCCTCCACTTT
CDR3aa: CASRGTSYNSPLHF

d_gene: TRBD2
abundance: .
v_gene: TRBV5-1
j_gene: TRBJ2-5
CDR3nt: TGCGCCAGCAGCCCCCTCAGCGGGGGGGAGACCCAGTACTTC
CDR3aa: CASSPLSGGETQYF

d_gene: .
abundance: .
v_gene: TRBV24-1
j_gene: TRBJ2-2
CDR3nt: TGTGCCACCAGTGCTACAGGTAACACCGGGGAGCTGTTTTTT
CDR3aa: CATSATGNTGELFF

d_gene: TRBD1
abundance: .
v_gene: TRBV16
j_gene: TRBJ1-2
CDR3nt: TGTGCCAGCAGCCAATTCTTCGAGGGGGCCCATGGCTACACCTTC
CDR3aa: CASSQFFEGAHGYTF